These T cell receptor beta chains were read from a single sample in a study of regulatory T cells in long-lasting Graves disease. Using its own MiXCR run on the multiplex PCR reads, TCRdb lists one record per CDR3 protein. The top ten clones hold more than 11% of a sample with a few hundred thousand distinct CDR3 sequences, roughly 21% of them seen once. Sequences were derived from peripheral blood mononuclear cells (PBMCs), sampled at new diagnosis, from a patient treated with antithyroid drugs. All receptors derive from a female donor with Graves disease. CDR3s include the opening cysteine and the closing phenylalanine or tryptophan. D genes are given only for firm matches. Clone size is given for some rows only: seen once, a few or many times, or a class if the clone is expanded.

v_call	j_call	clone_size	d_call	cdr3_aa	cdr3_nt
TRBV7-6	TRBJ2-5	many	.	CASSLGGRTGEETQYF	TGTGCCAGCAGCTTAGGCGGGAGGACAGGGGAAGAGACCCAGTACTTC
TRBV7-2	TRBJ1-6	many	.	CASSLNREGSPLHF	TGTGCCAGCAGCTTAAACAGGGAGGGTTCACCCCTCCACTTT
TRBV19	TRBJ2-1	.	.	CATMGTGMVYNEQFF	TGTGCCACAATGGGGACCGGAATGGTCTACAATGAGCAGTTCTTC
TRBV6-2/TRBV6-3	TRBJ2-5	.	.	CASHGGGETQYF	TGTGCCAGCCACGGTGGGGGGGAGACCCAGTACTTC
TRBV4-3	TRBJ2-1	many	TRBD2	CASSQGSFLSGGDSYNEQFF	TGCGCCAGCAGCCAAGGCTCATTCCTTAGCGGGGGGGACTCCTACAATGAGCAGTTCTTC
TRBV3-1	TRBJ1-5	many	.	CASSQGRPYQPQHF	TGTGCCAGCAGCCAAGGTCGACCTTATCAGCCCCAGCATTTT
TRBV15	TRBJ2-1	many	.	CATSRGGAGNNEQFF	TGTGCCACCAGCAGAGGGGGAGCAGGAAACAATGAGCAGTTCTTC
TRBV5-6	TRBJ1-2	many	.	CASSIGAGSNGYTF	TGTGCCAGCAGCATTGGGGCAGGGAGCAATGGCTACACCTTC
TRBV29-1	TRBJ1-1	once	.	CSETTYFEASF	TGCAGCGAGACAACCTATTTTGAAGCTTCCTTT
TRBV11-2	TRBJ1-3	many	.	CASSFPARGGNTIYF	TGTGCCAGCAGCTTCCCCGCGCGGGGGGGAAACACCATATATTTT
TRBV11-2	TRBJ2-5	medium-sized	.	CASSFGGSQETQYF	TGTGCCAGCAGCTTTGGGGGATCCCAAGAGACCCAGTACTTC
TRBV27	TRBJ2-1	.	.	CASSPQVSSYNEQFF	TGTGCCAGCAGTCCGCAGGTTAGCTCCTACAATGAGCAGTTCTTC
TRBV6-1	TRBJ1-2	many	.	CASSLDGTGYTF	TGTGCCAGCAGTCTAGACGGGACAGGCTACACCTTC
TRBV18	TRBJ2-3	many	.	CASSPAQLDLTDTQYF	TGTGCCAGCTCACCAGCCCAGCTTGATCTCACAGATACGCAGTATTTT
TRBV4-2	TRBJ2-7	.	.	CASSQGGARYEQYF	TGTGCCAGCAGCCAAGGAGGGGCGAGGTACGAGCAGTACTTC
TRBV7-9	TRBJ1-1	many	.	CASSLDAGLGEAFF	TGTGCCAGCAGCTTGGACGCGGGGTTGGGGGAAGCTTTCTTT
TRBV20-1	TRBJ2-5	many	.	CSARDTGSGARSWQETQYF	TGCAGTGCTAGAGATACAGGGAGCGGGGCTAGGAGTTGGCAAGAGACCCAGTACTTC
TRBV5-1	TRBJ2-5	many	TRBD1	CASSPDRGSQETQYF	TGCGCCAGCAGCCCGGACAGGGGATCGCAAGAGACCCAGTACTTC
TRBV30	TRBJ2-1	many	.	CAWAERVISYNEQFF	TGTGCCTGGGCCGAAAGGGTGATCTCCTACAATGAGCAGTTCTTC
TRBV11-2	TRBJ2-7	.	.	CASSPTYGRYYEQYF	TGTGCCAGCAGCCCGACTTACGGGAGATACTACGAGCAGTACTTC
TRBV20-1	TRBJ2-7	.	TRBD2	CSALGSGGDNYEQYF	TGCAGTGCTCTCGGGAGCGGGGGGGATAACTACGAGCAGTACTTC
TRBV15	TRBJ1-6	few	.	CATSRGGSSYNSPLHF	TGTGCCACCAGCAGAGGTGGGAGCTCCTATAATTCACCCCTCCACTTT
TRBV12-5	TRBJ1-6	many	.	CASGLPPNPGRYNSPLHF	TGTGCTAGTGGTTTGCCACCGAACCCGGGACGCTATAATTCACCCCTCCACTTT
TRBV12-3/TRBV12-4	TRBJ2-3	many	TRBD2	CASRGLGTDTQYF	TGTGCCAGCAGGGGACTAGGCACAGATACGCAGTATTTT
TRBV20-1	TRBJ1-2	many	TRBD1	CSATPSRTGESYGYTF	TGCAGTGCTACCCCCAGCCGGACAGGGGAGAGCTATGGCTACACCTTC
TRBV20-1	TRBJ2-7	few	.	CSARDPRGENGPYEQYF	TGCAGTGCTAGAGACCCCCGAGGGGAGAACGGGCCCTACGAGCAGTACTTC
TRBV6-1	TRBJ1-1	.	.	CASSEALRRTEAFF	TGTGCCAGCAGTGAAGCGCTTCGGCGGACTGAAGCTTTCTTT
TRBV12-3/TRBV12-4	TRBJ1-5	few	TRBD1	CASRQQGNMRAQHF	TGTGCCAGCAGGCAACAGGGGAACATGAGGGCCCAGCATTTT
TRBV6-4	TRBJ2-3	.	.	CASSVQGGDTQYF	TGTGCCAGCAGTGTACAGGGAGGAGATACGCAGTATTTT
TRBV10-2	TRBJ2-1	many	TRBD2	CASCGTSGGDEFF	TGCGCCAGCTGTGGAACTAGCGGGGGGGACGAGTTCTTC
TRBV7-3	TRBJ2-7	.	.	CASSRGTDTYEQYF	TGTGCCAGCAGCCGCGGGACAGACACCTACGAGCAGTACTTC
TRBV7-9	TRBJ1-6	.	TRBD1	CASSFGQGSSPLHF	TGTGCCAGCAGCTTCGGACAGGGTTCTTCACCCCTCCACTTT
TRBV28	TRBJ2-5	.	TRBD2	CASSFGGWQETQYF	TGTGCCAGCAGTTTCGGGGGGTGGCAGGAGACCCAGTACTTC
TRBV2	TRBJ2-1	many	TRBD2	CASRLAGGAYNEQFF	TGTGCCAGCCGACTAGCGGGAGGGGCCTACAATGAGCAGTTCTTC
TRBV5-6	TRBJ2-7	many	.	CASSVRDPPYEQYF	TGTGCCAGCAGCGTCCGGGACCCTCCCTACGAGCAGTACTTC
TRBV18	TRBJ2-3	few	.	CASSLDSWASDTQYF	TGTGCCAGCTCATTGGACAGTTGGGCCTCGGATACGCAGTATTTT
TRBV20-1	TRBJ2-5	many	TRBD1	CSARDPRDREETQYF	TGCAGTGCTAGAGATCCCCGAGACAGGGAAGAGACCCAGTACTTC
TRBV29-1	TRBJ2-1	many	TRBD1	CSVGTGNEQFF	TGCAGCGTCGGGACAGGCAATGAGCAGTTCTTC
TRBV20-1	TRBJ2-7	many	.	CSARVPGTAEQYF	TGCAGTGCTAGAGTGCCAGGCACAGCCGAGCAGTACTTC
TRBV18	TRBJ1-1	many	.	CASSPQGNTEAFF	TGCGCCAGCAGCCCGCAGGGGAACACTGAAGCTTTCTTT
TRBV7-9	TRBJ2-3	many	.	CASSLLSSGTDTQYF	TGTGCCAGCAGCTTACTGTCTAGCGGCACAGATACGCAGTATTTT
TRBV12-3/TRBV12-4	TRBJ2-1	many	.	CASSLGSVYEQFF	TGTGCCAGCAGTTTGGGCTCCGTCTATGAGCAGTTCTTC
TRBV7-9	TRBJ2-3	.	TRBD1	CASSPWDRQAQYF	TGTGCCAGCAGCCCCTGGGACAGGCAGGCGCAGTATTTT
TRBV5-6	TRBJ2-7	many	TRBD1	CASSAKDRAYEQYF	TGTGCCAGCAGCGCCAAGGACAGGGCTTATGAGCAGTACTTC